The rows below give T cell receptor beta chains drawn from one sample of a study of metastatic and nonmetastatic thyroid tumors. TCRdb re-called the PCR reads via MiXCR. Of 15,000 to 20,000 clones in the sample, 20% to 25% were seen once. The specimen was adjacent normal tissue. All receptors derive from a female donor with papillary thyroid cancer or a benign thyroid nodule (not recorded which). Some clones in this sample may be carry-over from other donors' samples. Each CDR3 is given with its conserved first and last residue. Each record gives: CDR3 protein, V gene.

cdr3_aa: CASRFPGQGHGYTF
v_call: TRBV27

cdr3_aa: CAWSLSGRLNEQFF
v_call: TRBV30

cdr3_aa: CASLRGTYEQYF
v_call: TRBV2

cdr3_aa: CASSLEGAPSNTEAFF
v_call: TRBV5-1

cdr3_aa: CASILVGGKNIQYF
v_call: TRBV12-3/TRBV12-4

cdr3_aa: CASSLPGGLDEQYF
v_call: TRBV7-6

cdr3_aa: CASDRSRFRTGRMNTEAFF
v_call: TRBV2

cdr3_aa: CAWSPRTGAYGNTIYF
v_call: TRBV30

cdr3_aa: CASSPGQGSSYEQYF
v_call: TRBV18

cdr3_aa: CASRVTGLQRDEQYF
v_call: TRBV5-1

cdr3_aa: CASSLEILRTGGLFF
v_call: TRBV12-3/TRBV12-4

cdr3_aa: CASSPGTGSLSYEQYF
v_call: TRBV27

cdr3_aa: CSASGVLGTEETQYF
v_call: TRBV20-1

cdr3_aa: CASSYSSWTGANVLTF
v_call: TRBV6-2/TRBV6-3

cdr3_aa: CASHDRGSGNTIYF
v_call: TRBV2

cdr3_aa: CASGDNRADTQYF
v_call: TRBV9

cdr3_aa: CASSQVRDYGYTF
v_call: TRBV14

cdr3_aa: CASSTLEAGNYEQYF
v_call: TRBV19

cdr3_aa: CASSQDRTSGSYEQYF
v_call: TRBV4-1

cdr3_aa: CSILGRAGNEQFF
v_call: TRBV29-1

cdr3_aa: CASSLQPGFYEQYF
v_call: TRBV7-2

cdr3_aa: CASSLEPGVSGNTIYF
v_call: TRBV11-2

cdr3_aa: CASSQDQITGKDTQYF
v_call: TRBV14

cdr3_aa: CASSYDSGETQYF
v_call: TRBV6-5

cdr3_aa: CASSYSGTNYGYTF
v_call: TRBV6-2/TRBV6-3

cdr3_aa: CSSHRAASVMNTEAFF
v_call: TRBV20-1

cdr3_aa: CASSRTGPPNTEAFF
v_call: TRBV6-1

cdr3_aa: CASSSKTSGGTDTQYF
v_call: TRBV11-2

cdr3_aa: CSATLAGGTYNEQFF
v_call: TRBV20-1

cdr3_aa: CASSSGTVPNSPLHF
v_call: TRBV27

cdr3_aa: CASSNSYEQYF
v_call: TRBV19

cdr3_aa: CSAQRTSGYSTDTQYF
v_call: TRBV20-1

cdr3_aa: CASSELGLGSNYGYTF
v_call: TRBV12-3/TRBV12-4

cdr3_aa: CSAPPGGRTEAFF
v_call: TRBV20-1

cdr3_aa: CASSYGADWSGANVLTF
v_call: TRBV6-6

cdr3_aa: CASSPEGPLLNGYTF
v_call: TRBV18

cdr3_aa: CASSGQWGKDNYGYTF
v_call: TRBV6-1

cdr3_aa: CASSQETRRGYTF
v_call: TRBV3-1

cdr3_aa: CASSLVGPGSYEQYF
v_call: TRBV6-7

cdr3_aa: CASATRGTSYNEQFF
v_call: TRBV10-2

cdr3_aa: CASSRQAARQPQHF
v_call: TRBV7-9

cdr3_aa: CASSLAGAGDTQYF
v_call: TRBV27